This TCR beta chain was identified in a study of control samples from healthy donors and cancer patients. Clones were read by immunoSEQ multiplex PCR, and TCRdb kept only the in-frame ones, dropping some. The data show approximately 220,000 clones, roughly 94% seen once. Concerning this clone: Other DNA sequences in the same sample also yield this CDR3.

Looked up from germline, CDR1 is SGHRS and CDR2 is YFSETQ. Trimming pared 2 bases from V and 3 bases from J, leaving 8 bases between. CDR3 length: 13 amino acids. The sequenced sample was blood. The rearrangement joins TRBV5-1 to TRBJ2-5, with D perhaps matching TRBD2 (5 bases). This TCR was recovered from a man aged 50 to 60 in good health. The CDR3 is CASSFPGEETQYF. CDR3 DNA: TGCGCCAGCAGCTTCCCCGGGGAAGAGACCCAGTACTTC. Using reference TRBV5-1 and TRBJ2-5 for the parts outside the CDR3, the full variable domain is KAGVTQTPRYLIKTRGQQVTLSCSPISGHRSVSWYQQTPGQGLQFLFEYFSETQRNKGNFPGRFSGRQFSNSRSEMNVSTLELGDSALYLCASSFPGEETQYFGPGTRLLVL.